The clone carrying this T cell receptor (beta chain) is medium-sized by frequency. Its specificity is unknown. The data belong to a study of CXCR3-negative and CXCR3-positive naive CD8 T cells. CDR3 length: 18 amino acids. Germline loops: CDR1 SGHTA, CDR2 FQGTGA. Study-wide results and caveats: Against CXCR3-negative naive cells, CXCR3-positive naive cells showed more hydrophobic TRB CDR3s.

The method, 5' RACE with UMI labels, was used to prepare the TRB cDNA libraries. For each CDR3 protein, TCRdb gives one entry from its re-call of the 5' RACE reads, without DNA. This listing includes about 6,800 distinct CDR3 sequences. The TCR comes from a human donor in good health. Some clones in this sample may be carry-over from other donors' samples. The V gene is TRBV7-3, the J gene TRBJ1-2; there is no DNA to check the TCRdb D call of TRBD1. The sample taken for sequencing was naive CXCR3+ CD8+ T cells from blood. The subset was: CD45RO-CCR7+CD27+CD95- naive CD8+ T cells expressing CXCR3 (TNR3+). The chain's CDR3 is CASSLSAWGQEGFYGYTF.